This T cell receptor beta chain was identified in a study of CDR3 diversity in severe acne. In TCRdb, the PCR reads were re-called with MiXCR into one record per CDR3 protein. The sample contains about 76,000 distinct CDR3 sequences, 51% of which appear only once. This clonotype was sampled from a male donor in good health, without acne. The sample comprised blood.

This chain's CDR3 is CSARGPPRDRLATYEQYF. The CDR3 DNA sequence: TGCAGTGCTAGAGGTCCTCCCCGGGACAGGCTAGCGACCTACGAGCAGTACTTC. The chain employs TRBV20-1 and TRBJ2-7; 8 nucleotides agree with TRBD1. CDR3 length: 18 residues. Unmatched junction bases numbered 16, after V lost 1 base and J lost 2 bases. Germline V gives CDR1 DFQATT, CDR2 SNEGSKA (reference sequence).